The 27 T cell receptor beta chains listed next were all sequenced from one sample in a study of identical twins listed by TCRdb under 2016. The method was 5' RACE. Sequencer: Illumina HiSeq 2000. Through fastp at Q25 and MiXCR, TCRdb rebuilt clones from the public reads, retaining in-frame beta chains. A single entry per CDR3 protein holds the most common genes and DNA from its merged rows. This sample is represented by about 690,000 distinct CDR3 sequences; roughly 6% of them were singletons. The ten largest account for roughly 1.6% of the sample. Sequencing was done on a sample of naive T cells sorted from blood. Sample cell subset or site, as interpreted from the label and publication: cells isolated with a human naive T-cell isolation kit. Source of these receptors: a man between 18 and 29 years old in good health.

This clonotype was observed a single time. Given the absence of the conserved phenylalanine or tryptophan at the CDR3 end, a read error is likely. CDR3 in amino acids: CASSSGGGNEKLFY. The CDR3 DNA follows: TGCGCCAGCAGCTCCGGCGGAGGGAATGAAAAACTGTTTTAT. V and J are TRBV5-1 and TRBJ1-4; D not resolved. The CDR3 totals 14 residues. Germline lookup yields CDR1 SGHRS and CDR2 YFSETQ. Trimming cost V 3 bases and J 5 bases, with 11 bases left between them.

Ten or more counts support this clonotype. The V call is TRBV12-3 or TRBV12-4, the J call TRBJ2-1; D may correspond to TRBD1 or TRBD2 (7 bases each). The CDR3 loop spans 15 amino acids. V shed 6 bases and J shed 9 bases, with 21 bases lying between them. CDR3 DNA: TGTGCCAGCAGGCCAGGGGTGCCAGGGGGGGGTGAGCAGTTCTTC. Encoded protein: CASRPGVPGGGEQFF.

This clonotype appeared many times. CDR3 sequence reads: CASSPVGRESSNEQFF. Written as DNA, the CDR3 is TGCGCCAGCAGCCCCGTGGGGAGGGAATCGTCGAATGAGCAGTTCTTC. The gene calls are TRBV4-1 and TRBJ2-1; 7 nucleotides agree with TRBD2. The CDR3 extends over 16 amino acids. The V gene's germline CDR1 is MGHRA and CDR2 YSYEKL. The V gene end was trimmed by 4 bases and the J gene end by 7 bases; junction bases not matched to a gene: 13.

There are many counts of this clonotype. The chain employs TRBV20-1 and TRBJ1-1; D ambiguous. Trimming cost V 3 bases and J 4 bases, with 9 bases left between them. CDR1 DFQATT and CDR2 SNEGSKA come from the germline V gene (reference sequence). The CDR3 loop spans 12 amino acids. CDR3 coding DNA: TGCAGTGCTAGGGTCGGAAGCACTGAAGCTTTCTTT. Protein: CSARVGSTEAFF.

Note on this clonotype: One end of the junction varies from germline; a read error may be responsible. This chain uses TRBV7-9 with TRBJ1-6, with TRBD1 as a possible D gene (5 bases). The CDR3 length is 16 residues. Germline CDR1 reads SEHNR; CDR2 reads FQNEAQ (reference sequence). CDR3 residues: CASSLILKTVNPPLHF. The CDR3 bases are TGTGCCAGCAGCTTAATCCTAAAGACAGTTAATCCACCCCTCCACTTT.

The rearrangement links TRBV12-5 to TRBJ2-1, with D hard to call. The germline gives CDR1 LGHNT, CDR2 FRNRAP. This CDR3 comprises 13 residues. The DNA for the CDR3 is TGTGCATCCACAGAAACCTGGGCCGATGAGCAGTTCTTC. This gives the protein CASTETWADEQFF.

In this sample, this clonotype turned up a few times. V usage is TRBV20-1 and J usage is TRBJ1-2; D gene ambiguous. The CDR3 spans 13 residues. Trimming removed 4 bases from V and 4 bases from J, with 13 bases in between. CDR1 and CDR2 from the germline V gene are DFQATT and SNEGSKA (reference sequence). CDR3 protein: CSAINERSYGYTF. The CDR3 DNA follows: TGCAGTGCTATCAACGAAAGATCCTATGGCTACACCTTC.

This chain joins TRBV19 and TRBJ2-3, with TRBD2 matching 9 bases. The V gene's germline CDR1 is LNHDA and CDR2 SQIVND (reference sequence). The CDR3 is 15 residues long. Germline trimming cut 7 bases from V and 5 bases from J; bases unmatched to any gene: 10. The CDR3 coding sequence is TGTGCCAGTACCCTCCTGGGACTAGCTGGAGATACGCAGTATTTT. Encoded protein: CASTLLGLAGDTQYF.

The table lists this clonotype with a few counts. The chain links TRBV7-6 to TRBJ2-7, with TRBD1 identical over 9 bases. This CDR3 region has 15 residues. From germline, CDR1 is SGHVS and CDR2 FNYEAQ. The V segment lost 4 bases and the J segment 4 bases; nucleotides outside the gene matches: 8. The CDR3 protein is CASSSSLGQGYEQYF. CDR3 nucleotides: TGTGCCAGCAGCTCTAGCCTGGGACAGGGTTACGAGCAGTACTTC.

This clonotype came up a few times. The V and J genes are TRBV29-1 and TRBJ1-2; possibly TRBD1 for D (5 bases). V lost 8 bases to trimming and J lost 6 bases, with 16 bases between them. The CDR3 sequence is 12 residues long. The germline V gene has CDR1 SQVTM and CDR2 ANQGSEA. In DNA, the CDR3 is TGCAGCTGGCGCCTGGTGGGGGATGGCTACACCTTC. Translated: CSWRLVGDGYTF. The full variable domain, its missing parts supplied by reference TRBV29-1 and TRBJ1-2, is SAVISQKPSRDICQRGTSLTIQCQVDSQVTMMFWYRQQPGQSLTLIATANQGSEATYESGFVIDKFPISRPNLTFSTLTVSNMSPEDSSIYLCSWRLVGDGYTFGSGTRLTVV.

The V and J genes are TRBV20-1 and TRBJ2-7; unclear D gene. Trimming took 5 bases from V and 3 from J, leaving 23 bases between them. Germline-derived CDR1 and CDR2 are DFQATT and SNEGSKA (reference sequence). This CDR3 comprises 16 residues. The CDR3 nucleotides read TGCAGTGCTGGAGTGTCAGGAGAGTCTGCCCTCTACGAGCAGTACTTC. It yields the protein CSAGVSGESALYEQYF.

This sequence joins TRBV11-2 and TRBJ1-1, with D tentatively TRBD1 (5 bases). V lost 5 bases to trimming and J lost 5 bases, with 12 bases between them. Germline-derived CDR1 and CDR2 are SGHAT and FQNNGV. The CDR3 is made up of 13 amino acids. The CDR3 DNA reads as TGTGCCAGCAGCGACGACAGAGATACTGAAGCTTTCTTT. Translated: CASSDDRDTEAFF. Full variable domain (rest looked up from reference TRBV11-2 and TRBJ1-1): EAGVAQSPRYKIIEKRQSVAFWCNPISGHATLYWYQQILGQGPKLLIQFQNNGVVDDSQLPKDRFSAERLKGVDSTLKIQPAKLEDSAVYLCASSDDRDTEAFFGQGTRLTVV.

This clonotype has at least ten counts. The gene calls are TRBV9 and TRBJ2-1; D is unresolved. Trimming stripped 0 bases from V and 7 bases from J, with 8 bases between. Germline V gives CDR1 SGDLS, CDR2 YYNGEE. The CDR3 loop spans 13 amino acids. The CDR3 loop is CASSVEDGNEQFF. The CDR3 nucleotides read TGTGCCAGCAGCGTAGAGGACGGGAATGAGCAGTTCTTC.

The chain uses TRBV11-2 and TRBJ2-7; D gene ambiguous. The germline V gene has CDR1 SGHAT and CDR2 FQNNGV. With 2 bases removed from V and 0 bases from J, the gap between germline ends came to 11 bases. The CDR3 covers 15 residues. The CDR3 sequence: CASSLNLQISYEQYV. The CDR3 bases are TGTGCCAGCAGCTTAAACCTTCAAATCTCCTACGAGCAGTACGTC.

CDR3 protein: CASSSLDGELFF. The CDR3, as DNA: TGTGCCAGCAGTTCCTTGGACGGGGAGCTGTTTTTT. The rearrangement uses TRBV12-3 or TRBV12-4 and TRBJ2-2; D is undetermined. V lost 4 bases and J lost 7, with 7 bases in between. The CDR3 runs 12 residues.

The DNA for the CDR3 is TGTGCCAGCAGCGCAAGCCGGGACCCAACCTACGAGCAGTACTTC. This codes for CASSASRDPTYEQYF. The chain employs TRBV11-2 and TRBJ2-7; the D gene could be TRBD1 or TRBD2 (5 bases each). The V and J ends lost 5 bases and 2 bases respectively, with 16 bases between them. Germline V CDR1 and CDR2: SGHAT, FQNNGV. This CDR3 spans 15 amino acids.

The chain recombines TRBV4-2 with TRBJ2-3; 8 positions match TRBD2. CDR3 length: 16 residues. V lost 2 bases, J lost 0 bases, and 4 bases stayed unmatched. Germline V gene data show CDR1 as LGHNA and CDR2 as YNFKEQ. CDR3 region: CASSQIASGSTDTQYF. The CDR3 coding sequence is TGTGCCAGCAGCCAAATAGCTAGCGGGAGCACAGATACGCAGTATTTT.

This chain connects TRBV7-2 to TRBJ2-2; 7 bases match TRBD1. The germline V gene has CDR1 SGHTA and CDR2 FQGNSA. The CDR3 sequence is 17 residues long. Trimming removed 4 bases from V and 2 bases from J; junction bases left unmatched: 10. CDR3 nucleotides: TGTGCCAGCAGCTCTCTGGCCGGGACAGCCAACACCGGGGAGCTGTTTTTT. It yields the protein CASSSLAGTANTGELFF.

V gene TRBV7-6 combines with J gene TRBJ2-1; the match to TRBD2 covers 11 bases. This CDR3 region has 18 residues. V was pared by 5 bases and J by 8 bases, with 17 bases of the junction left unmatched. Germline V CDR1 and CDR2: SGHVS, FNYEAQ. The CDR3 here is CASSHEARLAGLGYEQFF. The CDR3 region has the DNA TGTGCCAGCAGCCACGAGGCCCGACTAGCGGGGCTTGGGTATGAGCAGTTCTTC.

This clonotype occurred a few times. This chain links TRBV7-2 with TRBJ2-1, with TRBD1 matching 8 bases. The ends lost 3 bases at V and 3 bases at J; junction bases unmatched: 10. Germline CDR1 SGHTA, CDR2 FQGNSA. The CDR3 totals 17 residues. The CDR3 nucleotides read TGTGCCAGCAGCTTCTTGGGACAGGACTTCCTCTACAATGAGCAGTTCTTC. Translation gives CASSFLGQDFLYNEQFF. Drawing the rest from reference TRBV7-2 and TRBJ2-1, the complete variable domain is GAGVSQSPSNKVTEKGKDVELRCDPISGHTALYWYRQSLGQGLEFLIYFQGNSAPDKSGLPSDRFSAERTGGSVSTLTIQRTQQEDSAVYLCASSFLGQDFLYNEQFFGPGTRLTVL.

In its sample, this clonotype was seen many times. The chain combines TRBV12-3 or TRBV12-4 with TRBJ1-1, with D possibly matching TRBD1 (5 bases). The CDR3 is 14 residues long. V was trimmed by 6 bases and J by 1 base, leaving 12 bases between them. DNA of the CDR3: TGTGCCAGCAGCCTTGGGGCCAAGAACACTGAAGCTTTCTTT. Translation gives CASSLGAKNTEAFF.

The chain uses TRBV5-1 and TRBJ1-5, with 10 positions matching TRBD1. This CDR3 contains 16 residues. Germline CDR1 and CDR2: SGHRS and YFSETQ. V lost 4 bases, J lost 2 bases, and 6 bases stayed unmatched. The CDR3, as DNA: TGCGCCAGCAGCGTCGGGACAGGGGCCGGCAATCAGCCCCAGCATTTT. This encodes CASSVGTGAGNQPQHF.

This chain joins TRBV9 and TRBJ2-1; D is ambiguous. The germline V gene encodes CDR1 SGDLS and CDR2 YYNGEE. V lost 6 bases and J lost 0, with 10 bases in between. CDR3 size: 14 residues. The CDR3 loop is CASNLGSSYNEQFF. Here the CDR3 DNA reads TGTGCCAGCAATTTAGGCAGCTCCTACAATGAGCAGTTCTTC.

This clonotype was observed at least ten times. The J gene is TRBJ2-2, the V gene TRBV12-3 or TRBV12-4, with D uncertain. The CDR3 spans 12 residues. Trimming took 3 bases from V and 7 from J, leaving 6 bases between them. The CDR3 DNA reads TGTGCCAGCAGTTTCGAGGTCGGGGAGCTGTTTTTT. It specifies CASSFEVGELFF.

The chain carries TRBV12-3 or TRBV12-4 and TRBJ2-2; TRBD1 might be the D (6 bases). Deletions cut 3 bases from V and 4 bases from J, with 12 bases between. The CDR3 is made up of 15 amino acids. CDR3 in amino acids: CASSFPRGPTGELFF. For the CDR3, the DNA is TGTGCCAGCAGTTTTCCCAGGGGCCCCACCGGGGAGCTGTTTTTT.

This clonotype was counted between two and nine times. The chain couples TRBV5-1 to TRBJ2-6; D is perhaps TRBD1 (6 bases). The CDR3 contains 16 residues. V lost 2 bases and J lost 2, with 11 bases in between. From germline, CDR1 is SGHRS and CDR2 YFSETQ. CDR3: CASSFTGRPGANVLTF. The CDR3, as DNA: TGCGCCAGCAGCTTTACAGGGAGACCTGGGGCCAACGTCCTGACTTTC.

This clonotype was counted many times. The chain is built from TRBV4-3 and TRBJ2-5, with TRBD2 matching 13 bases. The germline gives CDR1 LGHNA, CDR2 YSLEER. This CDR3 has 17 residues. Losses at the gene ends were 0 bases for V and 5 bases for J; bases not matched to a gene: 6. CDR3 DNA: TGCGCCAGCAGCCAAGATGGACTAGCGGGAGTATCTGAGACCCAGTACTTC. Translation: CASSQDGLAGVSETQYF.